This T cell receptor beta chain was sequenced in a study of shared clonotypes between healthy human individuals. General study points: What naive subsets generally showed was a larger estimated richness than memory subsets showed.

Naive CD8 cells lacked CD45RO and underwent positive selection for CCR7, leaving out terminally differentiated effector memory CD45RA+ cells. Assay: immunoSEQ multiplex PCR; the TCRdb copy retains only in-frame clones and omits some. The data hold roughly 600,000 clones, with more than 95% observed a single time. With regard to this clone: Its antigen is as yet unknown.

Sequenced material: naive CD8+ T cells sorted from blood. The receptor was derived from a man aged 25-45 years in good health.

CDR3 DNA: TGCGCCAGCAGCCCTCGATGGGGGGAGGCCTACGAGCAGTACTTC. This translates into CASSPRWGEAYEQYF. The V and J genes are TRBV4-3 and TRBJ2-7, with D perhaps matching TRBD2 (6 bases). CDR3 size: 15 residues. Germline V CDR1 and CDR2: LGHNA, YSLEER. The V end was cut by 4 bases, the J end by 2 bases, with 15 bases between.